What follows are 16 T cell receptor beta chains derived from one specimen sequenced in a study of T cells after posttransplantation cyclophosphamide. The repertoire was sequenced with immunoSEQ multiplex PCR; TCRdb's copy has only in-frame clones and lacks some. Of about 24,000 clones listed, roughly nine tenths are singletons. Methotrexate plus calcineurin inhibitor accompanied controls' myeloablative marrow transplants; sampling was 1 year later. The input for sequencing was PBMCs, taken after an allogeneic stem cell transplant with a calcineurin inhibitor and methotrexate. The origin of the receptors is a female patient aged 45 to 65 who received an allogeneic stem cell transplant from an unrelated donor, was CMV-positive, and had chronic GVHD only. Some T cells may have originated in the graft donor.

The V and J genes are TRBV27 and TRBJ2-7; D possibly corresponds to TRBD2 (6 bases). CDR1 MNHEY and CDR2 SMNVEV come from the germline V gene (reference sequence). V was pared by 1 base and J by 4 bases, with 14 bases between. This CDR3 has 15 amino acids. In DNA, the CDR3 is TGTGCCAGCAGTTTATGGGGGGATACAAATTACGAGCAGTACTTC. The encoded protein is CASSLWGDTNYEQYF.

The CDR3 region is CASKEGMSIYGYTF. DNA for the CDR3: TGTGCCAGCAAGGAGGGAATGTCAATCTATGGCTACACCTTC. The rearrangement links TRBV28 to TRBJ1-2; the D is unclear. CDR1 is MDHEN and CDR2 is SYDVKM in the germline V gene. With 7 bases removed from V and 4 bases from J, the gap between germline ends came to 16 bases. CDR3 size: 14 residues.

The V and J genes are TRBV9 and TRBJ2-1; 8 bases line up with TRBD2. CDR3 size: 15 residues. Per germline, CDR1 SGDLS and CDR2 YYNGEE. V was clipped by 6 bases and J by 0 bases; unmatched bases: 5. CDR3 bases: TGTGCCAGCACCCTAACTAGCGGCTCCTACAATGAGCAGTTCTTC. As protein: CASTLTSGSYNEQFF. Using reference TRBV9 and TRBJ2-1 for the parts outside the CDR3, the full variable domain is DSGVTQTPKHLITATGQRVTLRCSPRSGDLSVYWYQQSLDQGLQFLIQYYNGEERAKGNILERFSAQQFPDLHSELNLSSLELGDSALYFCASTLTSGSYNEQFFGPGTRLTVL.

The chain recombines TRBV4-1 with TRBJ1-5; D remains unclear. Trimming shortened V by 4 bases and J by 5 bases, and 9 bases separated the two germline ends. Germline assignment: CDR1 MGHRA and CDR2 YSYEKL. The CDR3 covers 13 residues. CDR3 sequence reads: CASSPAADQPQHF. Here the CDR3 DNA reads TGCGCCAGCAGCCCGGCGGCGGATCAGCCCCAGCATTTT.

This sequence joins TRBV7-2 and TRBJ2-5; 9 bases line up with TRBD2. The CDR3 runs to 17 residues. Germline V lookup: CDR1 SGHTA, CDR2 FQGNSA. V lost 5 bases to trimming and J lost 5 bases; unmatched junction nucleotides: 15. DNA of the CDR3: TGTGCCAGCAGCCCGATCTTGGGGCGGGAGGGTGGCGAGACCCAGTACTTC. As protein: CASSPILGREGGETQYF.

This clone was recorded once. The V and J genes are TRBV27 and TRBJ2-2; a possible D gene is TRBD1 (6 bases). V was trimmed by 1 base and J by 5 bases, leaving 17 bases between them. CDR1 and CDR2 (germline): MNHEY, SMNVEV (reference sequence). CDR3 length: 17 residues. The CDR3 loop reads CASSLFGAGAYTGELFF. The CDR3 DNA reads TGTGCCAGCAGTTTATTCGGGGCAGGGGCATATACCGGGGAGCTGTTTTTT.

This sequence joins TRBV11-3 and TRBJ2-7; 9 nucleotides align to TRBD1. The CDR3 contains 13 residues. Germline V gene sequence: CDR1 SGHNT, CDR2 YENEEA. J lost 5 bases, V lost 4 bases, and 3 bases had no gene match. The CDR3 bases are TGTGCCAGCAGCTCGGGACAGGGCAACGAGCAGTACTTC. Residues: CASSSGQGNEQYF.

The V and J genes are TRBV7-2 and TRBJ1-2; D not resolved. V lost 5 bases to trimming and J lost 2 bases, with 9 bases between them. The CDR3 consists of 13 residues. Germline-derived CDR1 and CDR2 are SGHTA and FQGNSA. CDR3 nucleotides: TGTGCCAGCAGCGGAGGTCCAAACTATGGCTACACCTTC. It is translated as CASSGGPNYGYTF.

This clone was recorded only once. The V gene is TRBV18, the J gene TRBJ1-2; D remains unclear. The germline CDR1 and CDR2 sequences are KGHSH and LQKENI. V was clipped by 6 bases and J by 6 bases, with 17 bases between them. CDR3 size: 14 residues. CDR3 sequence (DNA): TGTGCCAGCTCCGCCGGGTCGTCCCGGGATGGCTACACCTTC. It specifies CASSAGSSRDGYTF.

As concerns this clone: At one end the junction does not follow the germline gene, possibly because of a read error. The CDR3: CASSINSGSIDTQYF. The CDR3 DNA reads TGTGCCAGCAGCATCAACAGCGGGAGCATAGATACGCAGTATTTT. The V call is TRBV7-9, the J call TRBJ2-3; 8 nucleotides line up with TRBD2. CDR3 length: 15 amino acids. The V gene's germline CDR1 is SEHNR and CDR2 FQNEAQ (reference sequence).

The genes are TRBV27 and TRBJ2-3, with 7 bases aligning to TRBD2. The CDR3 runs to 13 residues. J was trimmed by 6 bases and V by 7 bases; bases with no gene match: 7. CDR1 and CDR2 from the germline V gene are MNHEY and SMNVEV (reference sequence). The CDR3 DNA follows: TGTGCCAGCACCGCGGGAGTGGCGGATACGCAGTATTTT. Translating gives CASTAGVADTQYF.

The chain links TRBV28 to TRBJ2-7, with D uncertain. The CDR3 loop spans 14 amino acids. Germline CDR1 reads MDHEN; CDR2 reads SYDVKM. V was trimmed by 1 base and J by 5 bases, leaving 12 bases between them. The CDR3 sequence: CASSLFNFPDEQYF. Written as DNA, the CDR3 is TGTGCCAGCAGTTTATTTAACTTCCCGGACGAGCAGTACTTC.

The chain joins TRBV5-4 to TRBJ1-1; D remains ambiguous. This CDR3 contains 15 residues. Germline values: CDR1 SGHNT, CDR2 YYREEE (reference sequence). V lost 2 bases and J lost 2, with 13 bases in between. CDR3 sequence (DNA): TGTGCCAGCAGCTTCGAGGCGGGAAGAAACACTGAAGCTTTCTTT. As protein: CASSFEAGRNTEAFF.

The chain couples TRBV15 to TRBJ2-1; a weak D match, TRBD2 (5 bases). Germline CDR1 is LNHNV and CDR2 is YYDKDF (reference sequence). V was shortened by 1 base and J by 4 bases, with 14 bases between the two germline ends. CDR3 length equals 16 residues. The CDR3 sequence: CATSRARLALYNEQFF. The CDR3 bases are TGTGCCACCAGCAGAGCCCGGCTAGCTCTATACAATGAGCAGTTCTTC.

The chain combines TRBV2 with TRBJ1-1; TRBD1 might be the D (6 bases). The CDR3 has 16 residues. Between the trimmed V and J ends, which lost 9 bases and 7 bases, there was a span of 27 bases. Germline V gives CDR1 SNHLY, CDR2 FYNNEI. The DNA for the CDR3 is TGTGCCAGACGATGGGGGCCGAGACAGAGATGTGTTGAAGCTTTCTTT. It codes for CARRWGPRQRCVEAFF.

This clone has more than one count but fewer than ten. The CDR3 here is CASSLDRELGELFF. The CDR3 coding sequence is TGTGCCAGTAGTTTGGACAGGGAACTCGGGGAGCTGTTTTTT. V and J are TRBV19 and TRBJ2-2; 8 bases match TRBD1. Germline lookup yields CDR1 LNHDA and CDR2 SQIVND (reference sequence). This CDR3 contains 14 residues. With 5 bases clipped from V and 7 bases from J, the junction kept 6 bases outside the gene matches.